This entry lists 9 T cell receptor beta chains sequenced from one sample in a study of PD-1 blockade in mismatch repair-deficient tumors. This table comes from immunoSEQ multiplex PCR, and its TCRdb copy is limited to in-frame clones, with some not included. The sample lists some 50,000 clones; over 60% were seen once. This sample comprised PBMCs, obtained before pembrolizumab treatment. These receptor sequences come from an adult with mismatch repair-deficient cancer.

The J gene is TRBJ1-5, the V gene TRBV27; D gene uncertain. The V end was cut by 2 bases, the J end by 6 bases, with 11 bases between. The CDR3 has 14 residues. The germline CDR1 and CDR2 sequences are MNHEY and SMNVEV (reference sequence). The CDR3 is CASSLEGYAQPQHF. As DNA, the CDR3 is TGTGCCAGCAGTTTAGAGGGCTATGCTCAGCCCCAGCATTTT.

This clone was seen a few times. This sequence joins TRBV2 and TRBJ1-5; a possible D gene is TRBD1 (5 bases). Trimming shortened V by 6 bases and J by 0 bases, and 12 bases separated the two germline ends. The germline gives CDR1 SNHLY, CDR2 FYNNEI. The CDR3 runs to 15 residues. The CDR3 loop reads CASSPGTTSNQPQHF. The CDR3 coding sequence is TGTGCCAGCAGCCCAGGGACTACTAGCAATCAGCCCCAGCATTTT.

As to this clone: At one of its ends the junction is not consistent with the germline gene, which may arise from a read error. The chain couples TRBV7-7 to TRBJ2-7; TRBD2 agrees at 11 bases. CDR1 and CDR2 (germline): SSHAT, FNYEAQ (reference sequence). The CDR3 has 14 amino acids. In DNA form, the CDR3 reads TGTGCTAGCAGCCCCGGGACTAGCGGATACGAGCAGTACTTC. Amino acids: CASSPGTSGYEQYF.

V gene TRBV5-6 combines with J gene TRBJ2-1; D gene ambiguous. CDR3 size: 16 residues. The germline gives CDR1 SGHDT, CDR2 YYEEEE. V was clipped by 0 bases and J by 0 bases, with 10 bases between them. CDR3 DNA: TGTGCCAGCAGCTTGGATTTCCGTGGCTCCTACAATGAGCAGTTCTTC. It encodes CASSLDFRGSYNEQFF.

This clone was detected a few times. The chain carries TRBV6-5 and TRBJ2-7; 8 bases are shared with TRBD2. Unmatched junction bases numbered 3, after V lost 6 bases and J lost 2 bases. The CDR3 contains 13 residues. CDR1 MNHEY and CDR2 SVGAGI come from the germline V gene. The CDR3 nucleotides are TGTGCCAGCAGCGTTAGCGGGACCTACGAGCAGTACTTC. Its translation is CASSVSGTYEQYF.

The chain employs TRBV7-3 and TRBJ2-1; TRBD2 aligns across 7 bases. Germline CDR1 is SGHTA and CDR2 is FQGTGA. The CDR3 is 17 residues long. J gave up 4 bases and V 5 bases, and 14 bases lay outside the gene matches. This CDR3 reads CASSQGGAGDFYNEQFF. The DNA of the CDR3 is TGTGCCAGCAGCCAGGGTGGGGCGGGAGACTTTTACAATGAGCAGTTCTTC. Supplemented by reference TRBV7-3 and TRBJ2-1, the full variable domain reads GAGVSQTPSNKVTEKGKYVELRCDPISGHTALYWYRQSLGQGPEFLIYFQGTGAADDSGLPNDRFFAVRPEGSVSTLKIQRTERGDSAVYLCASSQGGAGDFYNEQFFGPGTRLTVL.

DNA for the CDR3: TGTGCCAGCAGCTTAAATGGGGGGGGACTAGGGCATGGCTACACCTTC. It is translated as CASSLNGGGLGHGYTF. This rearrangement joins TRBV7-3 to TRBJ1-2, with D tentatively TRBD1 (5 bases). The CDR3 length is 16 residues. Trimming stripped 1 base from V and 6 bases from J, with 18 bases between. Germline-derived CDR1 and CDR2 are SGHTA and FQGTGA.

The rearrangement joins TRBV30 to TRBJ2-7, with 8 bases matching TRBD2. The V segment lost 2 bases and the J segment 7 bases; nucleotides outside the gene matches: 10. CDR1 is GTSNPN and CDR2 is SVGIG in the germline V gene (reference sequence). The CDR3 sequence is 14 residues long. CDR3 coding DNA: TGTGCCTGGAGTTCGGGACTAGGAGGACGGGAGCAGTACTTC. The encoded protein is CAWSSGLGGREQYF.

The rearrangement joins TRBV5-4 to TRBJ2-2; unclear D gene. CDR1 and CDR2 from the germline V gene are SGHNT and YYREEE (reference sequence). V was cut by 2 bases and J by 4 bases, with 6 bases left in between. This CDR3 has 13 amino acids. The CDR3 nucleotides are TGTGCCAGCAGCTTAAGCTTCACCGGGGAGCTGTTTTTT. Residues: CASSLSFTGELFF.